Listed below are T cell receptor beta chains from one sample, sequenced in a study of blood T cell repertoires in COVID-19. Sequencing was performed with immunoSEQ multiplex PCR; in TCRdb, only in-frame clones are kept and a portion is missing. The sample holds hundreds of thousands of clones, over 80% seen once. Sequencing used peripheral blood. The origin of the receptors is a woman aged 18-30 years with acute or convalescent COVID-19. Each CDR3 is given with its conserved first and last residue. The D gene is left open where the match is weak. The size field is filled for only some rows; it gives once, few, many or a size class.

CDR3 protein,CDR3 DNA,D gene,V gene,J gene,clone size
CASSHTSRDRAPYRGEKLFF,TGTGCCAGCAGCCACACGTCCCGGGACAGGGCACCATATCGGGGTGAAAAACTGTTTTTT,TRBD1,TRBV4-2,TRBJ1-4,.
CASSAGENEQFF,TGTGCCAGCAGCGCCGGGGAAAATGAGCAGTTCTTC,.,TRBV5-4,TRBJ2-1,.
CASSLSVEAFF,TGTGCCAGCAGTTTGTCGGTTGAAGCTTTCTTT,.,TRBV28,TRBJ1-1,.
CASSHHPRDNEVQDF,TGTGCCAGCAGCCACCATCCCCGGGACAATGAGGTTCAGGACTTT,.,TRBV5-4,TRBJ2-7,.
CASSSPNEKLFF,TGTGCCAGCAGCTCTCCCAATGAAAAACTGTTTTTT,.,TRBV13,TRBJ1-4,.
CASSFFGGGGYGYTF,TGTGCCAGCAGTTTCTTCGGGGGGGGCGGCTATGGCTACACCTTC,.,TRBV27,TRBJ1-2,few
CASSFGQGAYGYTF,TGTGCCAGCAGTTTCGGTCAGGGGGCCTATGGCTACACCTTC,TRBD1,TRBV27,TRBJ1-2,.
CAWSPPNMGRINGYTF,TGTGCCTGGAGTCCACCCAACATGGGGAGGATAAATGGCTACACCTTC,.,TRBV30,TRBJ1-2,.
CASSERNLGNQPQHF,TGTGCCAGCAGTGAGCGCAATTTGGGCAATCAGCCCCAGCATTTT,.,TRBV2,TRBJ1-5,.
CASSTRRQKEAFF,TGTGCCAGCAGTACAAGGAGACAGAAAGAAGCTTTCTTT,.,TRBV28,TRBJ1-1,.
CASSHGQGGYTEAFF,TGTGCCAGCAGTCACGGACAGGGGGGGTACACTGAAGCTTTCTTT,TRBD1,TRBV6-5,TRBJ1-1,.
CASSSGARKPSSYNSPLHF,TGTGCCAGCAGCTCAGGGGCGAGAAAACCGAGCTCCTATAATTCACCCCTCCACTTT,.,TRBV11-3,TRBJ1-6,.
CASNPGDARTGAGYGYTF,TGCGCCAGCAACCCGGGGGACGCGAGAACAGGGGCGGGCTATGGCTACACCTTC,TRBD1,TRBV5-1,TRBJ1-2,.
CASSLVQGAYAFF,TGCGCCAGCAGCTTGGTACAGGGGGCCTATGCTTTCTTT,TRBD1,TRBV5-1,TRBJ1-1,.
CASSFPTSNYGYTF,TGTGCCAGCAGTTTCCCCACATCTAACTATGGCTACACCTTC,.,TRBV6-2/TRBV6-3,TRBJ1-2,few
CAISDGGGGYGYTF,TGTGCCATCAGTGATGGGGGGGGCGGCTATGGCTACACCTTC,.,TRBV10-3,TRBJ1-2,.
CASSRDRVNSPLHF,TGTGCCAGTTCTAGGGACAGGGTGAATTCACCCCTCCACTTT,TRBD1,TRBV19,TRBJ1-6,.
CASSTQGTYGYTF,TGTGCCAGCAGCACACAGGGAACATATGGCTACACCTTC,.,TRBV2,TRBJ1-2,.
CAWSDNRKQYF,TGTGCCTGGAGTGACAACCGTAAGCAGTACTTC,.,TRBV30,TRBJ2-7,.
CASSEKSPNYGYTF,TGTGCCAGCAGTGAAAAGAGTCCGAACTATGGCTACACCTTC,.,TRBV2,TRBJ1-2,.
CASSLAGMNYGYTF,TGTGCCAGCAGCCTTGCCGGGATGAACTATGGCTACACCTTC,.,TRBV7-2,TRBJ1-2,once
CASSLTLGGGGTDTQYF,TGTGCCAGCAGCCTAACCCTAGGCGGGGGAGGCACAGATACGCAGTATTTT,TRBD2,TRBV3-1/TRBV3-2,TRBJ2-3,.
CASSLGSGRRSGELFF,TGTGCCAGCAGCTTAGGGTCAGGGCGGCGAAGCGGGGAGCTGTTTTTT,.,TRBV11-1,TRBJ2-2,.
CAISETSGSTFSGANVLTF,TGTGCCATCAGTGAGACGTCAGGGTCCACCTTCTCTGGGGCCAACGTCCTGACTTTC,.,TRBV10-3,TRBJ2-6,few
CSVEGHRVGEKLFF,TGCAGCGTTGAGGGGCACAGGGTTGGTGAAAAACTGTTTTTT,.,TRBV29-1,TRBJ1-4,.
CASSYPSAGVYEQYF,TGTGCCAGCAGTTACCCCTCTGCCGGGGTATACGAGCAGTACTTC,.,TRBV27,TRBJ2-7,.
CASSPFTPLLFRFGNTIYF,TGCGCCAGCAGCCCCTTCACTCCTCTTTTATTTCGGTTCGGAAACACCATATATTTT,.,TRBV4-1,TRBJ1-3,.
CASSYNRDNYGYTF,TGTGCCAGCAGCTACAACAGGGACAACTATGGCTACACCTTC,.,TRBV7-8,TRBJ1-2,.
CASSVHDYRGLNTGELFF,TGTGCCAGCAGCGTACATGACTACAGAGGACTGAACACCGGGGAGCTGTTTTTT,.,TRBV9,TRBJ2-2,.
CASSQVWGGRDYGYTF,TGCGCCAGCAGCCAAGTGTGGGGGGGGAGAGACTATGGCTACACCTTC,.,TRBV4-3,TRBJ1-2,.
CASHSRDYRTGELFF,TGTGCCAGTCACTCCAGGGACTATAGGACCGGGGAGCTGTTTTTT,TRBD2,TRBV19,TRBJ2-2,once
CASSFLPGQGNTEAFF,TGTGCCAGCAGCTTCCTTCCGGGACAGGGTAACACTGAAGCTTTCTTT,TRBD1,TRBV7-2,TRBJ1-1,.
CASSSGDGNTIYF,TGCGCCAGCAGCTCGGGGGATGGAAACACCATATATTTT,.,TRBV5-1,TRBJ1-3,.
CASGFGVGMNTEAFF,TGTGCTAGTGGTTTCGGGGTTGGGATGAACACTGAAGCTTTCTTT,.,TRBV12-5,TRBJ1-1,once
CASSPMGDLYGYTF,TGTGCCAGCAGCCCTATGGGGGACTTATATGGCTACACCTTC,.,TRBV9,TRBJ1-2,.
CASSPDRNYGYTF,TGTGCCAGCAGCCCCGACAGAAACTATGGCTACACCTTC,.,TRBV9,TRBJ1-2,.
CAIRPTGTGDTEAFF,TGTGCCATCAGGCCCACCGGGACAGGGGACACTGAAGCTTTCTTT,TRBD1,TRBV10-3,TRBJ1-1,.
CASSHSGQGTYNEQFF,TGCGCCAGCAGCCATTCGGGACAGGGGACCTACAATGAGCAGTTCTTC,TRBD1,TRBV4-3,TRBJ2-1,.
CASSPPPSGTGELFF,TGTGCCAGCAGCCCCCCGCCTAGCGGGACCGGGGAGCTGTTTTTT,TRBD2,TRBV9,TRBJ2-2,.
CASSVDRKAMNTEAFF,TGTGCCAGCAGCGTGGACAGGAAGGCCATGAACACTGAAGCTTTCTTT,TRBD1,TRBV11-2,TRBJ1-1,.
CASAPRALGTEAFF,TGTGCCAGCGCCCCCAGGGCTTTGGGCACTGAAGCTTTCTTT,.,TRBV14,TRBJ1-1,.
CATKTEGNQPQHF,TGTGCCACCAAGACGGAGGGCAATCAGCCCCAGCATTTT,.,TRBV6-5,TRBJ1-5,.
CATSRGANYGYTF,TGTGCCACCTCCCGGGGTGCTAACTATGGCTACACCTTC,.,TRBV24-1,TRBJ1-2,.
CASGLVLSGTGELFF,TGTGCTAGTGGTTTGGTACTCTCCGGCACCGGGGAGCTGTTTTTT,.,TRBV12-5,TRBJ2-2,.
CASSWGSHNEQFF,TGTGCCAGCAGCTGGGGCAGCCACAATGAGCAGTTCTTC,.,TRBV5-6,TRBJ2-1,few
CASSARGESYNSPLHF,TGTGCCAGCAGCGCCAGGGGTGAGTCCTATAATTCACCCCTCCACTTT,.,TRBV9,TRBJ1-6,.
CASGSEGTGELFF,TGTGCTAGTGGTTCTGAGGGTACCGGGGAGCTGTTTTTT,.,TRBV12-5,TRBJ2-2,.
CASSLAASGVYEQYF,TGTGCCAGCAGCTTGGCCGCTAGCGGGGTCTACGAGCAGTACTTC,TRBD2,TRBV5-5,TRBJ2-7,.
CSVEDPDGTEGGRNSPLHF,TGCAGCGTTGAAGATCCCGACGGGACTGAGGGGGGGCGAAATTCACCCCTCCACTTT,.,TRBV29-1,TRBJ1-6,.
CASSPDTEAFF,TGTGCCAGCAGCCCCGACACTGAAGCTTTCTTT,.,TRBV12-3/TRBV12-4,TRBJ1-1,.
CASSHGRGGNTEAFF,TGCGCCAGCAGCCACGGTCGGGGAGGGAACACTGAAGCTTTCTTT,.,TRBV4-1,TRBJ1-1,.
CASSLGVRGGSNQPQHF,TGTGCCAGCAGCTTGGGGGTCAGGGGAGGGAGCAATCAGCCCCAGCATTTT,.,TRBV5-5,TRBJ1-5,.
CAISDHREGANVLTF,TGTGCCATCAGTGATCACAGGGAAGGGGCCAACGTCCTGACTTTC,.,TRBV10-3,TRBJ2-6,.
CASNLVRDTQYF,TGTGCCAGCAATCTAGTTCGGGATACGCAGTATTTT,.,TRBV2,TRBJ2-3,.
CASSFTFGAGANVLTF,TGTGCCAGCAGCTTCACCTTTGGGGCCGGGGCCAACGTCCTGACTTTC,.,TRBV5-6,TRBJ2-6,.
CASSPLLAGGPWDEQFF,TGTGCCAGCTCACCCCTATTAGCGGGGGGGCCGTGGGATGAGCAGTTCTTC,TRBD2,TRBV18,TRBJ2-1,.
CASRRTSGGEQFF,TGTGCCAGCAGGAGGACTAGCGGGGGTGAGCAGTTCTTC,TRBD2,TRBV7-2,TRBJ2-1,.